The 25 T cell receptor beta chains presented below share a single source sample, sequenced in a study of post-analysis software for immune sequencing data. Points from the study as a whole: The study found TRBV5-6, TRBV5-1 and TRBV20-1 among 4 or 5 TRBV segments more frequent in patients than controls.

Each TCR beta cDNA library carried unique molecular identifiers. TCRdb itself ran the PCR reads through MiXCR, one entry per CDR3 protein. Found here are approximately 730,000 distinct CDR3 sequences, 30% of them singletons; the top ten hold under 0.7%. These receptors have no identified antigens. The specimen was blood. The receptors shown here come from a girl between 10 and 17 years old with multiple sclerosis.

This clonotype was counted between two and nine times. The gene calls are TRBV25-1 and TRBJ2-7; maybe TRBD2 (6 bases). The CDR3 length is 13 residues. Between the trimmed V and J ends, which lost 10 bases and 1 base, there was a span of 14 bases. The germline V gene has CDR1 MGHDK and CDR2 SYGVNS. Here the CDR3 DNA reads TGTGCCACCGGACTATCGTATTCCTACGAGCAGTACTTC. Its protein product is CATGLSYSYEQYF.

The J gene is TRBJ1-2, the V gene TRBV7-2; unclear D gene. This CDR3 has 15 amino acids. CDR1 is SGHTA and CDR2 is FQGNSA in the germline V gene. The V gene lost 5 bases and the J gene lost 1 base, with 14 bases spanning the gap. The DNA of the CDR3 is TGTGCCAGCAGCCTAGTGCAAGGCAGTAACTATGGCTACACCTTC. Amino acids: CASSLVQGSNYGYTF.

This clonotype showed up many times. The CDR3: CSVVAPSSYNEQFF. DNA for the CDR3: TGCAGCGTTGTGGCACCCAGCTCCTACAATGAGCAGTTCTTC. The V and J genes are TRBV29-1 and TRBJ2-1; D not resolved. V was pared by 4 bases and J by 0 bases, with 10 bases between. This CDR3 contains 14 residues. Germline values: CDR1 SQVTM, CDR2 ANQGSEA.

The chain employs TRBV27 and TRBJ1-4; weak D call: TRBD1 (6 bases). The germline V and J ends were trimmed by 6 bases and 7 bases, with 18 bases remaining between them. Germline V gives CDR1 MNHEY, CDR2 SMNVEV (reference sequence). This CDR3 is 15 amino acids long. For the CDR3, the DNA is TGTGCCAGCAGACAATTAGGGGGGTGGGGTGAAAAACTGTTTTTT. It translates to CASRQLGGWGEKLFF.

This clonotype turned up a few times. CDR3 nucleotide sequence: TGCGCCAGCAGATTTACTAGCGGTCCTAGCACAGATACGCAGTATTTT. It translates to CASRFTSGPSTDTQYF. The V gene is TRBV5-1, the J gene TRBJ2-3; 8 bases are a match to TRBD2. Germline values: CDR1 SGHRS, CDR2 YFSETQ. The CDR3 contains 16 residues. Trimming took 5 bases from V and 0 from J; bases not matched to a gene: 8.

This clonotype has a handful of counts. The rearrangement joins TRBV25-1 to TRBJ1-1; no definite D call. This CDR3 is 13 amino acids long. V was clipped by 6 bases and J by 4 bases, with 12 bases between them. Germline V gene lookup returns CDR1 MGHDK and CDR2 SYGVNS. The CDR3 sequence: CASSGLWGTEAFF. The CDR3 DNA reads TGTGCCAGCAGCGGCCTTTGGGGCACTGAAGCTTTCTTT.

The chain is built from TRBV28 and TRBJ2-1, with 9 nucleotides matching TRBD2. Losses at the gene ends were 3 bases for V and 8 bases for J; bases not matched to a gene: 11. Germline assignment: CDR1 MDHEN and CDR2 SYDVKM. The CDR3 is 16 residues long. This CDR3 reads CASSFPAGGPGHEQFF. The CDR3 DNA reads as TGTGCCAGCAGTTTTCCGGCGGGAGGGCCGGGCCATGAGCAGTTCTTC.

About this clonotype: A read error may be the cause here, since a much bigger clone is one base away. CDR3 in amino acids: CSAEGNEQYF. CDR3 nucleotide sequence: TGCAGCGCGGAGGGGAATGAGCAGTACTTC. The J gene is TRBJ2-7, the V gene TRBV29-1, with D possibly matching TRBD2 (6 bases). The CDR3 is 10 amino acids. The V gene lost 7 bases and the J gene lost 7 bases, with 11 bases spanning the gap. In germline, CDR1 is SQVTM, CDR2 ANQGSEA.

The chain is built from TRBV25-1 and TRBJ1-1; TRBD1 is a possible D gene (6 bases). The CDR3 sequence is 16 residues long. Trimming removed 2 bases from V and 6 bases from J, with 19 bases in between. CDR1 and CDR2 from the germline V gene are MGHDK and SYGVNS. For the CDR3, the DNA is TGTGCCAGCAGTGAACGATACGGGGGCAGGGAGGCTGAAGCTTTCTTT. Residues: CASSERYGGREAEAFF.

CDR3 sequence (DNA): TGTGCCAGCAGGCAAGGACTAGCGCTTCTCACAGATACGCAGTATTTT. Residues: CASRQGLALLTDTQYF. V is TRBV6-2 or TRBV6-3 and J is TRBJ2-3; 9 nucleotides line up with TRBD2. CDR1 MNHEY and CDR2 SVGEGT come from the germline V gene. V trimming: 6 bases; J trimming: 2 bases; junction bases outside the gene matches: 9. The CDR3 length is 16 residues.

The chain employs TRBV5-1 and TRBJ2-7; no reliable D call. CDR1 SGHRS and CDR2 YFSETQ come from the germline V gene. V lost 0 bases and J lost 3, with 10 bases in between. This CDR3 spans 14 amino acids. DNA for the CDR3: TGCGCCAGCAGCTTGGTACCTGGGGTCTACGAGCAGTACTTC. Its protein is CASSLVPGVYEQYF.

The J gene is TRBJ1-1, the V gene TRBV6-5; TRBD1 aligns across 7 bases. The V and J ends lost 6 bases and 10 bases, in that order; junction bases with no gene match: 8. Germline CDR1 and CDR2: MNHEY and SVGAGI. This CDR3 contains 12 residues. The CDR3 spells CASRGGTGVAFF. Here the CDR3 DNA reads TGTGCCAGCAGAGGGGGAACAGGGGTAGCTTTCTTT.

This clonotype was picked up a small number of times. The V call is TRBV20-1, the J call TRBJ1-2, with 8 bases matching TRBD1. In germline, CDR1 is DFQATT, CDR2 SNEGSKA (reference sequence). V lost 6 bases and J lost 4; bases outside the gene matches: 10. The CDR3 has 14 residues. The chain's CDR3 is CSARIQGAVYGYTF. The DNA of the CDR3 is TGCAGTGCGAGAATCCAGGGGGCCGTCTATGGCTACACCTTC.

This clonotype was observed a handful of times. The CDR3 sequence is CSGTGQNTEAFF. The CDR3 DNA reads as TGCAGCGGGACGGGCCAGAACACTGAAGCTTTCTTT. The rearrangement joins TRBV29-1 to TRBJ1-1; D gene ambiguous. The CDR3 totals 12 residues. The germline V gene encodes CDR1 SQVTM and CDR2 ANQGSEA. Deletions cut 7 bases from V and 1 base from J, with 10 bases between.

There are a few counts of this clonotype. The V and J genes are TRBV20-1 and TRBJ2-1, with 13 nucleotides matching TRBD2. The germline V gene has CDR1 DFQATT and CDR2 SNEGSKA (reference sequence). With V trimmed by 6 bases and J by 8 bases, 7 bases remained unmatched. CDR3 length equals 14 residues. This CDR3 reads CSARGLAGWDEQFF. The CDR3 nucleotides read TGCAGTGCAAGGGGACTAGCGGGATGGGATGAGCAGTTCTTC.

The chain links TRBV5-6 to TRBJ2-7; no definite D call. The J call is in doubt because the DNA end fits TRBJ2-5 better. The germline gives CDR1 SGHDT, CDR2 YYEEEE. CDR3 length: 14 amino acids. CDR3 region: CASSLTSSSETQYF. CDR3 bases: TGTGCCAGCAGCTTGACATCATCCTCAGAGACCCAGTACTTC.

This clonotype has a count of ten or more. The genes are TRBV10-3 and TRBJ2-7; 7 bases are shared with TRBD2. Looked up from germline, CDR1 is ENHRY and CDR2 is SYGVKD. The V gene end was trimmed by 2 bases and the J gene end by 6 bases; junction bases not matched to a gene: 7. There are 14 residues in the CDR3. The CDR3 loop is CAISEERGRGEQYF. For the CDR3, the DNA is TGTGCCATCAGTGAGGAGCGTGGGAGGGGCGAGCAGTACTTC.

Points on this clonotype: At one end the junction does not follow the germline gene, possibly because of a read error. The chain uses TRBV5-6 and TRBJ2-1; the D gene could be TRBD1 or TRBD2 (5 bases each). CDR3 length: 16 residues. Germline V gene sequence: CDR1 SGHDT, CDR2 YYEEEE. CDR3 sequence reads: CAGSPGPMSSYNEQFF. The CDR3 DNA reads as TGTGCCGGCAGCCCGGGACCGATGAGCTCCTACAATGAGCAGTTCTTC. The entire variable domain, with the rest obtained from reference TRBV5-6 and TRBJ2-1, is as follows: DAGVTQSPTHLIKTRGQQVTLRCSPKSGHDTVSWYQQALGQGPQFIFQYYEEEERQRGNFPDRFSGHQFPNYSSELNVNALLLGDSALYLCAGSPGPMSSYNEQFFGPGTRLTVL.

This clonotype turned up a few times. This chain uses TRBV29-1 with TRBJ2-1; 8 nucleotides align to TRBD2. This CDR3 is built from 15 residues. Trimming at V came to 1 base and at J to 7 bases, leaving 9 bases not matched to a gene. CDR1 and CDR2 (germline): SQVTM, ANQGSEA. CDR3 region: CSVEVVARGGNEQFF. For the CDR3, the DNA is TGCAGCGTTGAAGTGGTGGCCCGGGGGGGAAATGAGCAGTTCTTC.

The sample holds a few counts of this clonotype. This chain joins TRBV20-1 and TRBJ2-7, with TRBD1 identical over 8 bases. V lost 5 bases and J lost 1; bases outside the gene matches: 4. The CDR3 sequence is 13 residues long. Germline loops: CDR1 DFQATT, CDR2 SNEGSKA (reference sequence). CDR3 protein: CSAPRDRSYEQYF. In nucleotides, the CDR3 is TGCAGTGCTCCCCGGGACAGGTCCTACGAGCAGTACTTC.

This clonotype was observed a few times. V is TRBV6-5 and J is TRBJ1-2, with TRBD1 matching 11 bases. Trimming cost V 4 bases and J 3 bases; bases outside gene matches: 13. The CDR3 is 18 amino acids. CDR1 and CDR2 from the germline V gene are MNHEY and SVGAGI. CDR3 sequence reads: CASSWRTGGSALDYGYTF. The CDR3 nucleotides read TGTGCCAGCAGTTGGCGGACAGGGGGCTCCGCCCTGGACTATGGCTACACCTTC.

This clonotype appeared a few times. The rearrangement joins TRBV6-1 to TRBJ2-5; TRBD2 matches at 9 bases. The J call is in doubt because the DNA end fits TRBJ2-7 better. CDR1 and CDR2 (germline): MNHNS, SASEGT. This CDR3 region has 14 residues. CDR3 sequence (DNA): TGTGCCAGCGATCCCATGACTAGCGGCTTCGAGCAGTACTTC. This codes for CASDPMTSGFEQYF.

The chain couples TRBV24-1 to TRBJ2-4; D gene unclear. The end of the DNA is better explained by TRBJ2-7, so the J call may be wrong. Per germline, CDR1 KGHDR and CDR2 SFDVKD. The CDR3 consists of 12 residues. CDR3 in DNA: TGTGCCACCAGTGATTCACGGTACGAGCAGTACTTC. It specifies CATSDSRYEQYF.

The chain is built from TRBV6-1 and TRBJ2-7, with TRBD1 matching over 8 bases. This CDR3 comprises 16 residues. The ends lost 6 bases at V and 1 base at J; junction bases unmatched: 11. CDR1 MNHNS and CDR2 SASEGT come from the germline V gene. This CDR3 is CASRSTGTGYSYEQYF. CDR3 DNA: TGTGCCAGCAGGTCGACCGGGACAGGATATTCCTACGAGCAGTACTTC.

This chain joins TRBV28 and TRBJ2-1; TRBD2 aligns across 13 bases. This CDR3 contains 16 residues. Trimming cost V 5 bases and J 8 bases; bases outside gene matches: 9. The germline V gene encodes CDR1 MDHEN and CDR2 SYDVKM. The DNA of the CDR3 is TGTGCCAGCAGTCCCCTCACTAGCGGGAGGGCCTATGAGCAGTTCTTC. Protein: CASSPLTSGRAYEQFF.